Listed here are 28 T cell receptor beta chains from one sample, sequenced in a study of T cell responses to AZD1222 COVID-19 vaccine. Sequencing was performed with immunoSEQ multiplex PCR; in TCRdb, only in-frame clones are kept and a portion is missing. Here the sample spans approximately 150,000 clones, 85% to 95% being singletons. Sequenced here: peripheral blood, sampled on day 0 of AZD1222 vaccination. The receptors come from an adult in good health.

The chain carries TRBV12-3 or TRBV12-4 and TRBJ1-2, with D tentatively TRBD1 (5 bases). The V end lost 8 bases, the J end lost 0 bases, and 10 bases lay between the germline ends. This CDR3 spans 13 amino acids. As DNA, the CDR3 is TGTGCCAGCCAAACAGGAGCTAACTATGGCTACACCTTC. It translates to CASQTGANYGYTF.

The genes are TRBV2 and TRBJ1-6; unclear D gene. The V end was cut by 3 bases, the J end by 10 bases, with 4 bases between. The length of the CDR3 is 11 residues. Germline CDR1 reads SNHLY; CDR2 reads FYNNEI. CDR3 bases: TGTGCCAGCAGTGAGCGATCACCCCTCCACTTT. This gives the protein CASSERSPLHF.

This clone was seen a single time. CDR3 nucleotide sequence: TGTGCCAGCAGCTTAGGCCGGTCAGGAAGAGGCTACACCTTC. As protein: CASSLGRSGRGYTF. V is TRBV7-2 and J is TRBJ1-2; unclear D gene. CDR1 is SGHTA, CDR2 FQGNSA, per germline. Trimming took 1 base from V and 8 from J, leaving 14 bases between them. The CDR3 consists of 14 residues.

The chain joins TRBV14 to TRBJ1-1; tentatively, D is TRBD1 (6 bases). In germline, CDR1 is SGHDN, CDR2 FVKESK. Trimming removed 4 bases from V and 7 bases from J, with 10 bases in between. This CDR3 is built from 12 residues. DNA of the CDR3: TGTGCCAGCAGCCCGGACAGCCTTGAAGCTTTCTTT. It yields the protein CASSPDSLEAFF.

V gene TRBV5-1 combines with J gene TRBJ2-5, with TRBD2 matching 11 bases. Germline V gene sequence: CDR1 SGHRS, CDR2 YFSETQ. The CDR3 is 17 amino acids. V dropped 1 base and J dropped 1; count of bases not matched to a gene: 6. Here the CDR3 reads CASSLLNSGGAQETQYF. CDR3 in DNA: TGCGCCAGCAGCTTGCTAAATAGCGGGGGGGCCCAAGAGACCCAGTACTTC.

The CDR3 loop is CASSEGQIAFF. CDR3 nucleotides: TGTGCCAGCAGTGAGGGACAGATAGCTTTCTTT. The chain couples TRBV2 to TRBJ1-1, with TRBD1 identical over 7 bases. Germline CDR1 reads SNHLY; CDR2 reads FYNNEI. V dropped 3 bases and J dropped 10; count of bases not matched to a gene: 2. CDR3 length: 11 residues. Full variable domain (rest looked up from reference TRBV2 and TRBJ1-1): EPEVTQTPSHQVTQMGQEVILRCVPISNHLYFYWYRQILGQKVEFLVSFYNNEISEKSEIFDDQFSVERPDGSNFTLKIRSTKLEDSAMYFCASSEGQIAFFGQGTRLTVV.

The V and J genes are TRBV5-4 and TRBJ1-1, with D tentatively TRBD1 (5 bases). V dropped 1 base and J dropped 0 bases, with 10 bases sitting between them. This CDR3 has 15 residues. Germline CDR1 and CDR2: SGHNT and YYREEE (reference sequence). This CDR3 reads CASSLTGQVNTEAFF. The CDR3 DNA follows: TGTGCCAGCAGCTTGACTGGACAAGTGAACACTGAAGCTTTCTTT. The variable domain in full, completed from reference TRBV5-4 and TRBJ1-1, reads ETGVTQSPTHLIKTRGQQVTLRCSSQSGHNTVSWYQQALGQGPQFIFQYYREEENGRGNFPPRFSGLQFPNYSSELNVNALELDDSALYLCASSLTGQVNTEAFFGQGTRLTVV.

The rearrangement links TRBV19 to TRBJ2-1, with TRBD1 matching over 8 bases. Losses at the gene ends were 9 bases for V and 5 bases for J; bases not matched to a gene: 9. The CDR3 sequence is 14 residues long. Germline V gene lookup returns CDR1 LNHDA and CDR2 SQIVND (reference sequence). In DNA form, the CDR3 reads TGTGCCAGCAGGAGGACAGGGTACAACAATGAGCAGTTCTTC. Its translation is CASRRTGYNNEQFF.

This clone occurred once. This chain connects TRBV27 to TRBJ2-7; the D gene is possibly TRBD2 (7 bases). Germline loops: CDR1 MNHEY, CDR2 SMNVEV (reference sequence). V gave up 5 bases and J gave up 6 bases, with 14 bases separating them. The CDR3 runs 13 residues. The CDR3 loop is CASSLEGGLEQYV. The CDR3 DNA reads TGTGCCAGCAGTCTAGAGGGGGGGCTCGAGCAGTACGTC.

CDR3 in DNA: TGTGCCAGCAGCCAAGTTTTTGGAGGGGCCACTGAAGCTTTCTTT. Its translation is CASSQVFGGATEAFF. The chain is built from TRBV4-2 and TRBJ1-1, with a weak D call TRBD1 (5 bases). The CDR3 covers 15 residues. The germline V gene has CDR1 LGHNA and CDR2 YNFKEQ. Trimming stripped 1 base from V and 4 bases from J, with 13 bases between.

A single count supports this clone. The chain joins TRBV6-6 to TRBJ2-7; D may be TRBD1 (5 bases). CDR1 and CDR2 (germline): MNHNY, SVGAGI (reference sequence). There are 15 residues in the CDR3. V gave up 0 bases and J gave up 2 bases, with 11 bases separating them. CDR3 region: CASSYSETEPYEQYV. In DNA, the CDR3 is TGTGCCAGCAGTTACTCGGAGACAGAGCCCTACGAGCAGTACGTC.

This chain connects TRBV6-5 to TRBJ1-1; D possibly corresponds to TRBD1 (6 bases). The CDR3 has 15 residues. Looked up from germline, CDR1 is MNHEY and CDR2 is SVGAGI. The V end lost 4 bases, the J end lost 0 bases, and 12 bases lay between the germline ends. The DNA for the CDR3 is TGTGCCAGCAGTTCACCCAGGGGCCTGAACACTGAAGCTTTCTTT. Its protein product is CASSSPRGLNTEAFF.

The J gene is TRBJ1-1, the V gene TRBV30; D possibly corresponds to TRBD1 (5 bases). V gave up 0 bases and J gave up 1 base, with 9 bases separating them. This CDR3 is 14 amino acids long. Germline lookup yields CDR1 GTSNPN and CDR2 SVGIG (reference sequence). The CDR3 DNA reads TGTGCCTGGAGTGTGGGGCAGGGGAACACTGAAGCTTTCTTT. Protein product: CAWSVGQGNTEAFF.

The genes are TRBV6-5 and TRBJ1-5, with D possibly TRBD1 on 6 matching bases. Trimming removed 4 bases at V and 5 bases at J, with 15 bases between. The CDR3 is 15 residues long. Germline V gene data show CDR1 as MNHEY and CDR2 as SVGAGI. The CDR3 sequence: CASSLSGGYDQPQHF. CDR3 nucleotide sequence: TGTGCCAGCAGTTTGAGTGGGGGCTACGATCAGCCCCAGCATTTT.

This clone was observed a single time. This chain links TRBV12-3 or TRBV12-4 with TRBJ2-1, with TRBD1 matching 7 bases. The CDR3 spans 13 residues. Trimming cost V 4 bases and J 8 bases; bases outside gene matches: 5. CDR3: CASSWDSWDEQFF. CDR3 DNA sequence: TGTGCCAGCAGTTGGGACAGCTGGGATGAGCAGTTCTTC.

The rearrangement links TRBV4-1 to TRBJ1-3, with TRBD1 matching over 10 bases. V trimming: 2 bases; J trimming: 1 base; junction bases outside the gene matches: 5. Germline loops: CDR1 MGHRA, CDR2 YSYEKL. CDR3 length: 17 residues. The CDR3 DNA is TGCGCCAGCAGCCAAACACCGGGACAGGGGTCTGGAAACACCATATATTTT. Protein sequence: CASSQTPGQGSGNTIYF.

The chain links TRBV11-2 to TRBJ2-1; a weak D match, TRBD2 (6 bases). V lost 5 bases and J 0 bases, leaving 14 bases between the germline ends. The CDR3 consists of 16 residues. Per germline, CDR1 SGHAT and CDR2 FQNNGV. The chain's CDR3 is CASSPFRGSSYNEQFF. In nucleotides, the CDR3 is TGTGCCAGCAGCCCCTTTCGGGGGAGCTCCTACAATGAGCAGTTCTTC.

The chain employs TRBV7-3 and TRBJ2-1; possibly TRBD2 for D (5 bases). Per the germline V gene, CDR1 is SGHTA and CDR2 is FQGTGA. The CDR3 loop spans 16 amino acids. Trimming left V 0 bases short and J 7 bases short, with 16 bases between. The CDR3 nucleotides read TGTGCCAGCAGCTTAACCCCGTCTACGGGGAATAATGAGCAGTTCTTC. Translated: CASSLTPSTGNNEQFF.

The rearrangement uses TRBV30 and TRBJ1-4; no clear D. V was clipped by 6 bases and J by 1 base, with 12 bases between them. Germline CDR1 reads GTSNPN; CDR2 reads SVGIG (reference sequence). The CDR3 is 14 amino acids. The CDR3 loop is CACILWETNEKLFF. The CDR3, as DNA: TGTGCCTGCATACTCTGGGAAACTAATGAAAAACTGTTTTTT.

This clone occurred a few times. The V call is TRBV5-1, the J call TRBJ1-1; D unclear. The V gene lost 1 base and the J gene lost 4 bases, with 14 bases spanning the gap. The germline gives CDR1 SGHRS, CDR2 YFSETQ. The CDR3 spans 15 residues. CDR3 sequence: CASSLSTSRGTEAFF. In DNA, the CDR3 is TGCGCCAGCAGCTTGTCGACCTCCCGGGGCACTGAAGCTTTCTTT. Using reference TRBV5-1 and TRBJ1-1 for the parts outside the CDR3, the full variable domain is KAGVTQTPRYLIKTRGQQVTLSCSPISGHRSVSWYQQTPGQGLQFLFEYFSETQRNKGNFPGRFSGRQFSNSRSEMNVSTLELGDSALYLCASSLSTSRGTEAFFGQGTRLTVV.

The CDR3 DNA follows: TGTGCCAGCAGTCCTAGACAGACCGGCGCACCCCTCCACTTT. Its translation: CASSPRQTGAPLHF. V usage is TRBV2 and J usage is TRBJ1-6, with D perhaps matching TRBD1 (5 bases). CDR3 length: 14 amino acids. Germline V gene data show CDR1 as SNHLY and CDR2 as FYNNEI. V lost 5 bases, J lost 11 bases, and 16 bases lay in between. The entire variable domain, with the rest obtained from reference TRBV2 and TRBJ1-6, is as follows: EPEVTQTPSHQVTQMGQEVILRCVPISNHLYFYWYRQILGQKVEFLVSFYNNEISEKSEIFDDQFSVERPDGSNFTLKIRSTKLEDSAMYFCASSPRQTGAPLHFGNGTRLTVT.

The chain uses TRBV6-5 and TRBJ1-5; D is unresolved. The CDR3 has 15 amino acids. Trimming removed 0 bases from V and 3 bases from J, with 9 bases in between. Germline V lookup: CDR1 MNHEY, CDR2 SVGAGI. As DNA, the CDR3 is TGTGCCAGCAGTTACTCCGGCAGCCCCAATCAGCCCCAGCATTTT. This sequence encodes CASSYSGSPNQPQHF.

The chain links TRBV6-5 to TRBJ2-5, with 8 nucleotides matching TRBD2. The trim removed 5 bases at V and 4 bases at J, leaving 6 bases unmatched. Germline CDR1 is MNHEY and CDR2 is SVGAGI. The CDR3 spans 14 residues. CDR3 DNA: TGTGCCAGCAGTAGCGGGGGAAGGCGAGAGACCCAGTACTTC. Its protein product is CASSSGGRRETQYF.

This clone was detected only once. The chain recombines TRBV6-5 with TRBJ1-5; D unclear. V was cut by 0 bases and J by 16 bases, with 10 bases left in between. This CDR3 spans 11 amino acids. Looked up from germline, CDR1 is MNHEY and CDR2 is SVGAGI. CDR3 protein: CASSYSRATHF. The CDR3 DNA sequence: TGTGCCAGCAGTTACTCGCGGGCAACACATTTT.

The chain joins TRBV7-2 to TRBJ2-5, with 10 bases aligning to TRBD2. This CDR3 is 15 amino acids long. After removal of 2 bases from V and 5 bases from J, the junction contained 5 bases not matched to a gene. Germline CDR1 is SGHTA and CDR2 is FQGNSA. The CDR3 region has the DNA TGTGCCAGCAGCTTATCTAGCGGGAGATGGGAGACCCAGTACTTC. Its translation is CASSLSSGRWETQYF.

In regard to this clone: Different DNA sequences within this sample yield the same CDR3. This chain links TRBV4-3 with TRBJ2-1; D not resolved. This CDR3 region has 13 residues. V lost 2 bases, J lost 3 bases, and 5 bases lay in between. The germline V gene encodes CDR1 LGHNA and CDR2 YSLEER. CDR3 nucleotide sequence: TGCGCCAGCAGCCAATCTCACTACAATGAGCAGTTCTTC. Translating it yields CASSQSHYNEQFF.

This rearrangement joins TRBV5-6 to TRBJ1-4; 7 bases agree with TRBD1. The CDR3 contains 15 residues. With V trimmed by 5 bases and J by 4 bases, 8 bases remained unmatched. The germline CDR1 and CDR2 sequences are SGHDT and YYEEEE. CDR3 residues: CASRDWDSDNEKLFF. DNA for the CDR3: TGTGCCAGCAGGGATTGGGACAGTGATAATGAAAAACTGTTTTTT.

In its sample, this clone was seen once. This chain uses TRBV5-1 with TRBJ2-2; D remains ambiguous. V dropped 3 bases and J dropped 1 base, with 10 bases sitting between them. Germline V gene data show CDR1 as SGHRS and CDR2 as YFSETQ. The CDR3 length is 15 residues. DNA for the CDR3: TGCGCCAGCAGCTCCAATGCACAGAACACCGGGGAGCTGTTTTTT. It codes for CASSSNAQNTGELFF.